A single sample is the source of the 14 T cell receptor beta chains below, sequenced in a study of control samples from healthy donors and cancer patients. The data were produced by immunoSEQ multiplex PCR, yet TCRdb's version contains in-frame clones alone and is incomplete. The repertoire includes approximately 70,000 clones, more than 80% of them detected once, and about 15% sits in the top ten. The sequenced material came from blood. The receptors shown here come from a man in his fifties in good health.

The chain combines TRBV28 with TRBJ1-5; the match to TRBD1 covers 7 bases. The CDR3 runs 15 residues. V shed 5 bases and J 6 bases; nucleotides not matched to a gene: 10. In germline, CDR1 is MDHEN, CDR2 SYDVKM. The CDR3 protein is CASSTSDRERQPQHF. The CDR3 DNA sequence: TGTGCCAGCAGTACTTCCGACAGGGAGCGTCAGCCCCAGCATTTT. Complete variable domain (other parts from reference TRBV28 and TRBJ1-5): DVKVTQSSRYLVKRTGEKVFLECVQDMDHENMFWYRQDPGLGLRLIYFSYDVKMKEKGDIPEGYSVSREKKERFSLILESASTNQTSMYLCASSTSDRERQPQHFGDGTRLSIL.

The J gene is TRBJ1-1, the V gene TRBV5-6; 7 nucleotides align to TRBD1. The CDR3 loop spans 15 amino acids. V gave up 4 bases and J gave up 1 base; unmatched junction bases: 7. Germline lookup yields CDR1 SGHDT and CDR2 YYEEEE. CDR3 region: CASSPLGTENTEAFF. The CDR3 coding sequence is TGTGCCAGCAGCCCGCTAGGGACAGAGAACACTGAAGCTTTCTTT.

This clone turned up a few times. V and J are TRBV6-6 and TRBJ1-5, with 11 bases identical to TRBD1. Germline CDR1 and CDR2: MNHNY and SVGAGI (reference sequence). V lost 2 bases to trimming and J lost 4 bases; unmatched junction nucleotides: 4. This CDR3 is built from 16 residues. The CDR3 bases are TGTGCCAGCAGTTACACCGGGACAGGGGGAAATCAGCCCCAGCATTTT. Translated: CASSYTGTGGNQPQHF.

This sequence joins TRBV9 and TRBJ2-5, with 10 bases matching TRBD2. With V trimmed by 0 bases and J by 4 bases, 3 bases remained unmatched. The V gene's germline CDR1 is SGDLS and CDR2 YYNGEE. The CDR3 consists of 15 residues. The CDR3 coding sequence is TGTGCCAGCAGCGTAGGTCCTAGCGGGGGAGAGACCCAGTACTTC. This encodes CASSVGPSGGETQYF.

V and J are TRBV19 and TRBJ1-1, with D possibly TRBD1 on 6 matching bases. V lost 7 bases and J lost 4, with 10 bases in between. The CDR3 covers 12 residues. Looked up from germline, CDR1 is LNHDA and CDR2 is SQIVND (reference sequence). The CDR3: CASTNRATEAFF. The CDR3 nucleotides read TGTGCCAGTACCAACAGGGCCACTGAAGCTTTCTTT.

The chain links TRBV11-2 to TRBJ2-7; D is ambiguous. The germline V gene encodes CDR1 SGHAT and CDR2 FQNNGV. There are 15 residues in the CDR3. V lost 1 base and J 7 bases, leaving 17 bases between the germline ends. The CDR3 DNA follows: TGTGCCAGCAGCTTAGGAAGGGCAGAGTCTAGGGAGCAGTACTTC. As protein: CASSLGRAESREQYF.

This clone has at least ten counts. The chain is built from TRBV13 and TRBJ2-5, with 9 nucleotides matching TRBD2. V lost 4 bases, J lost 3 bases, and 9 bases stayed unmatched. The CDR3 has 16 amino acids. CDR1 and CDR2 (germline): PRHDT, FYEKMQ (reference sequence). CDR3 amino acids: CASSSRVAGAEETQYF. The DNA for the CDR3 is TGTGCCAGCAGCTCCCGGGTAGCGGGAGCAGAAGAGACCCAGTACTTC.

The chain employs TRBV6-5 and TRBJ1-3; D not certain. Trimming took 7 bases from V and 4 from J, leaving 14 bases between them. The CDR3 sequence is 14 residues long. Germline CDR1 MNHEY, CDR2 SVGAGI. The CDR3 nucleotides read TGTGCCAGCACCCCCCTAAGTGCGGGAAACACCATATATTTT. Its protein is CASTPLSAGNTIYF.

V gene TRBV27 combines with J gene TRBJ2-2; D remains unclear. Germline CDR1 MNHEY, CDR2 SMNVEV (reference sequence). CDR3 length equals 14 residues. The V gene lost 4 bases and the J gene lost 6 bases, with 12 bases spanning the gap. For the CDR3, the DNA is TGTGCCAGCAGTTCGGCTCTACCCCCCGGGGAGCTGTTTTTT. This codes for CASSSALPPGELFF.

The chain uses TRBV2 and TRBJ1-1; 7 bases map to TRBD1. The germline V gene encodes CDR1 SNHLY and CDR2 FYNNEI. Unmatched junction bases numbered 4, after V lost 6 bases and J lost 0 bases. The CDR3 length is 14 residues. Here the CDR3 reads CASRIDRVNTEAFF. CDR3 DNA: TGTGCCAGCAGAATAGACAGGGTGAACACTGAAGCTTTCTTT.

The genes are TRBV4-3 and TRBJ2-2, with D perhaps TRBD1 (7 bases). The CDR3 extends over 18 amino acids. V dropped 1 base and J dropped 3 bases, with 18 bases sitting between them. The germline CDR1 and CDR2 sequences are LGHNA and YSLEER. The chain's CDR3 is CASSQAVAEGAYTGELFF. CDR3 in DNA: TGCGCCAGCAGCCAAGCCGTCGCGGAGGGGGCGTACACCGGGGAGCTGTTTTTT.

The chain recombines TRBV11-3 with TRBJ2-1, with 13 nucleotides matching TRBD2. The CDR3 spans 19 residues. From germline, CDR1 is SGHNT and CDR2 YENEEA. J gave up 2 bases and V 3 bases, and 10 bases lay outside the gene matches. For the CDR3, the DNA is TGTGCCAGCAGCTTCACGGACCCACTAGCGGGAGGGACCTACAATGAGCAGTTCTTC. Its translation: CASSFTDPLAGGTYNEQFF.

CDR3 loop: CASSPGTSGINNEQFF. CDR3 in DNA: TGTGCCAGCAGTCCCGGGACTAGCGGGATAAACAATGAGCAGTTCTTC. The chain joins TRBV6-4 to TRBJ2-1, with 13 bases that match TRBD2. Trimming cost V 5 bases and J 5 bases; bases outside gene matches: 6. The CDR3 consists of 16 residues. Germline CDR1 is MRHNA and CDR2 is SNTAGT.

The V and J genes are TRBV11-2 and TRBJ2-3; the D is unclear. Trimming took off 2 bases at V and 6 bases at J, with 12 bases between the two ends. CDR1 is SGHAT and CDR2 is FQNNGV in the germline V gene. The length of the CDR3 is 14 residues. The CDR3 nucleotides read TGTGCCAGCAGCTTACAGGCTACGATCGATACGCAGTATTTT. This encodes CASSLQATIDTQYF.